The 18 T cell receptor beta chains in this list originate from one sample, sequenced in a study of regulatory T cells in long-lasting Graves disease (dated by TCRdb to 2020 to 2023). Read against the paper, the sample's time point label means: newly diagnosed GD, antithyroid drugs for less than 3 months. RNA was extracted from PBMCs in TRIzol for both TCR sequencing and RNA sequencing. The library relied on multiplex PCR. Sequenced on an Illumina HiSeq 4000. CDR3 regions were amplified by Arm-PCR with iRepertoire HTBI primers to construct TCR beta libraries. TCRdb trimmed public reads at Q25 via fastp, called clones via MiXCR and kept in-frame beta chains. Rows with one shared CDR3 protein collapse into an entry with the most common genes and DNA. Within this sample are 350,000 to 400,000 distinct CDR3 sequences, with 15% to 20% of them counted one time only. The ten biggest clones cover just over 20% of the sample.

These data also formed part of another study, on T cells in Graves' hyperthyroidism and ophthalmopathy.

Sequenced here: peripheral blood mononuclear cells (PBMCs), sampled at new diagnosis, from a patient treated with antithyroid drugs. These receptors all come from a woman aged 18-29 years with Graves disease. Donor details come from another sample of the same person, matched by shared clones.

This clonotype was found many times. The chain is built from TRBV20-1 and TRBJ2-1, with 7 bases matching TRBD1. Germline loops: CDR1 DFQATT, CDR2 SNEGSKA (reference sequence). This CDR3 contains 14 residues. The J segment lost 10 bases and the V segment lost 4 bases, leaving 13 bases of the junction unmatched. The CDR3 DNA sequence: TGCAGTGCTATCCCCCGCGACAGGGTGTCAGAGCAGTTCTTC. Protein product: CSAIPRDRVSEQFF.

This clonotype turned up a few times. V gene TRBV20-1 combines with J gene TRBJ2-2; TRBD2 is a possible D gene (5 bases). Trimming stripped 3 bases from V and 3 bases from J, with 11 bases between. The V gene's germline CDR1 is DFQATT and CDR2 SNEGSKA (reference sequence). The length of the CDR3 is 14 residues. The CDR3 protein is CSASRDWDTGELFF. In DNA, the CDR3 is TGCAGTGCTAGCCGGGATTGGGACACCGGGGAGCTGTTTTTT.

V usage is TRBV6-1 and J usage is TRBJ1-3; no reliable D call. Per the germline V gene, CDR1 is MNHNS and CDR2 is SASEGT. The CDR3 covers 14 residues. Trimming stripped 2 bases from V and 0 bases from J, with 5 bases between. The CDR3 region is CASSEFSSGNTIYF. CDR3 coding DNA: TGTGCCAGCAGTGAATTTAGCTCTGGAAACACCATATATTTT.

This sequence joins TRBV29-1 and TRBJ1-1; D gene uncertain. The CDR3 contains 12 residues. Trimming pared 5 bases from V and 3 bases from J, leaving 10 bases between. Germline-derived CDR1 and CDR2 are SQVTM and ANQGSEA. Here the CDR3 DNA reads TGCAGCGTTCGTAAAGGAGACACTGAAGCTTTCTTT. Its protein product is CSVRKGDTEAFF.

The chain uses TRBV7-9 and TRBJ2-3, with 7 bases lining up with TRBD1. CDR1 and CDR2 (germline): SEHNR, FQNEAQ (reference sequence). The CDR3 runs to 14 residues. The trim removed 9 bases at V and 2 bases at J, leaving 8 bases unmatched. DNA of the CDR3: TGTGCCAGTTTAGGACAGGCTCTCACAGATACGCAGTATTTT. Its protein product is CASLGQALTDTQYF.

The chain links TRBV2 to TRBJ2-3; the D gene is possibly TRBD2 (7 bases). The V end lost 2 bases, the J end lost 4 bases, and 16 bases lay between the germline ends. The CDR3 loop spans 16 amino acids. Germline V gene data show CDR1 as SNHLY and CDR2 as FYNNEI. The DNA of the CDR3 is TGTGCCAGCAGTGAATGGAGGGGGGGCCCCTCAGATACGCAGTATTTT. This codes for CASSEWRGGPSDTQYF.

This clonotype was detected many times. CDR3 nucleotides: TGTGCCAGCAGCATCCCAGGCTACGAGCAGTACTTC. Its protein is CASSIPGYEQYF. This chain connects TRBV28 to TRBJ2-7; D gene unclear. The CDR3 runs to 12 residues. From germline, CDR1 is MDHEN and CDR2 SYDVKM. The V and J ends lost 6 bases and 3 bases respectively, with 9 bases between them.

This clonotype was observed many times. The chain carries TRBV7-3 and TRBJ1-1; D unresolved. Trimming took 5 bases from V and 0 from J, leaving 7 bases between them. CDR1 SGHTA and CDR2 FQGTGA come from the germline V gene. CDR3 length: 13 amino acids. CDR3 bases: TGTGCCAGCAGCCAACGACTGAACACTGAAGCTTTCTTT. Its protein product is CASSQRLNTEAFF. The full variable domain, in which reference TRBV7-3 and TRBJ1-1 provide the parts outside the CDR3, is GAGVSQTPSNKVTEKGKYVELRCDPISGHTALYWYRQSLGQGPEFLIYFQGTGAADDSGLPNDRFFAVRPEGSVSTLKIQRTERGDSAVYLCASSQRLNTEAFFGQGTRLTVV.

The chain is built from TRBV3-1 and TRBJ2-1; possibly TRBD1 or TRBD2 for D (6 bases each). CDR3 length: 19 amino acids. CDR1 LGHDT and CDR2 YNNKEL come from the germline V gene (reference sequence). With 1 base removed from V and 0 bases from J, the gap between germline ends came to 19 bases. This CDR3 reads CASSQVLNLADSSYNEQFF. In DNA, the CDR3 is TGTGCCAGCAGCCAAGTTTTAAATTTAGCGGACAGCTCCTACAATGAGCAGTTCTTC.

The J gene is TRBJ2-1, the V gene TRBV24-1; tentative D call: TRBD1 (7 bases). V was pared by 9 bases and J by 2 bases, with 13 bases between. Looked up from germline, CDR1 is KGHDR and CDR2 is SFDVKD. The CDR3 is 14 residues long. The CDR3 coding sequence is TGTGCCACCCAGGGGGGAGTCCCCTACAATGAGCAGTTCTTC. Its translation is CATQGGVPYNEQFF.

The chain is built from TRBV30 and TRBJ1-6; TRBD1 matches at 7 bases. V gave up 8 bases and J gave up 7 bases; unmatched junction bases: 8. Germline lookup yields CDR1 GTSNPN and CDR2 SVGIG (reference sequence). This CDR3 spans 13 amino acids. This CDR3 reads CAESGQQNSPLHF. DNA for the CDR3: TGTGCCGAATCGGGACAGCAGAATTCACCCCTCCACTTT.

In this sample, this clonotype turned up many times. The rearrangement joins TRBV12-3 or TRBV12-4 to TRBJ2-1; 8 bases agree with TRBD1. The length of the CDR3 is 14 residues. The V and J ends lost 8 bases and 0 bases, in that order; junction bases with no gene match: 3. CDR3 sequence reads: CASLDRGSYNEQFF. CDR3 nucleotides: TGTGCCAGCTTAGACAGGGGCTCCTACAATGAGCAGTTCTTC.

This clonotype was detected a few times. The chain couples TRBV5-6 to TRBJ1-4, with D unclear. Looked up from germline, CDR1 is SGHDT and CDR2 is YYEEEE. The CDR3 sequence is 13 residues long. Trimming shortened V by 2 bases and J by 6 bases, and 8 bases separated the two germline ends. The DNA of the CDR3 is TGTGCCAGCAGCTTTATGTGGGATGAAAAACTGTTTTTT. Encoded protein: CASSFMWDEKLFF.

This clonotype was seen at least ten times. V and J are TRBV12-3 or TRBV12-4 and TRBJ1-2; D is undetermined. V lost 6 bases and J lost 3, with 8 bases in between. CDR3 length equals 12 residues. The CDR3 nucleotides are TGTGCCAGCAGCCCCCCCCACTATGGCTACACCTTC. Translation gives CASSPPHYGYTF.

The rearrangement links TRBV7-3 to TRBJ2-5, with a possible D match to TRBD1 (6 bases). Germline CDR1 reads SGHTA; CDR2 reads FQGTGA. The CDR3 is 14 residues long. V was cut by 5 bases and J by 5 bases, with 15 bases left in between. CDR3 residues: CASSIKGVGETQYF. The CDR3 DNA is TGTGCCAGCAGCATAAAGGGGGTCGGGGAGACCCAGTACTTC.

This chain uses TRBV7-2 with TRBJ2-1; D is tentatively TRBD1 or TRBD2 (5 bases each). This CDR3 is built from 16 residues. Germline values: CDR1 SGHTA, CDR2 FQGNSA. The V end lost 2 bases, the J end lost 2 bases, and 13 bases lay between the germline ends. The CDR3 spells CASSLPGPSPYNEQFF. The DNA of the CDR3 is TGTGCCAGCAGCTTACCGGGGCCTAGCCCCTACAATGAGCAGTTCTTC.

The rearrangement uses TRBV6-1 and TRBJ2-7; TRBD2 aligns across 10 bases. Germline trimming cut 4 bases from V and 2 bases from J; bases unmatched to any gene: 5. The CDR3 is 15 residues long. CDR1 and CDR2 from the germline V gene are MNHNS and SASEGT. Here the CDR3 reads CASSGLAGVPYEQYF. Written as DNA, the CDR3 is TGTGCCAGCAGTGGGCTAGCGGGGGTCCCCTACGAGCAGTACTTC.

In this sample, this clonotype turned up many times. A much larger clonotype is one base distant, so this may be a read error. V is TRBV11-2 and J is TRBJ2-7, with TRBD1 identical over 11 bases. The CDR3 sequence is 16 residues long. The germline V gene encodes CDR1 SGHAT and CDR2 FQNNGV. The CDR3 DNA is TGTGCCGGCAGCTTCGCCGGACAGGGGGCGCGGTACGAGCAGTACTTC. Amino acids: CAGSFAGQGARYEQYF.